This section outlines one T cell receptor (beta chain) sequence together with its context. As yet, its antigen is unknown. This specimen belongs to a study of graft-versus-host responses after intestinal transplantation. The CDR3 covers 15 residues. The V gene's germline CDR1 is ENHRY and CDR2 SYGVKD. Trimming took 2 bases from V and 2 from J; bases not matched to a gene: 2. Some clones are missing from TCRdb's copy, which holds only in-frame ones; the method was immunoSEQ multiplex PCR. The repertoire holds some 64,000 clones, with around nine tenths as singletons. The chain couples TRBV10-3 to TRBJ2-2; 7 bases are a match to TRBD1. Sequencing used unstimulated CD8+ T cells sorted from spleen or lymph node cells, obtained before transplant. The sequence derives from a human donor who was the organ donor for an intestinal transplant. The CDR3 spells CAISEDRVNTGELFF. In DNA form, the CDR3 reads TGTGCCATCAGTGAGGACAGGGTCAACACCGGGGAGCTGTTTTTT.